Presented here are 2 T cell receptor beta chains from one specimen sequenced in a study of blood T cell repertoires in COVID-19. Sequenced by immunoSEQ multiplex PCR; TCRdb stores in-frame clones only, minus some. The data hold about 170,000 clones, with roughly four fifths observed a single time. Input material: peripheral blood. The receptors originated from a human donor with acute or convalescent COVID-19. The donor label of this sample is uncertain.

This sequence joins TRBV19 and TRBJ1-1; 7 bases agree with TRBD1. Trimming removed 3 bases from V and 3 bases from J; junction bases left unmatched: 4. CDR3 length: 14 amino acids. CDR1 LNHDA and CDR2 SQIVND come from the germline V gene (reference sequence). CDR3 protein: CASSIRQGDTEAFF. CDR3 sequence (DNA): TGTGCCAGTAGTATTCGCCAGGGGGACACTGAAGCTTTCTTT.

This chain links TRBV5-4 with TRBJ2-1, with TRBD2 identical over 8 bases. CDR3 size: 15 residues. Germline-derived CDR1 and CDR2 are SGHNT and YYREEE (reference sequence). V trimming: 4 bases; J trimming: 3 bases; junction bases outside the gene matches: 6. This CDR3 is CASSLPGTSYNEQFF. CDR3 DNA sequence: TGTGCCAGCAGCCTACCTGGGACTAGCTACAATGAGCAGTTCTTC.